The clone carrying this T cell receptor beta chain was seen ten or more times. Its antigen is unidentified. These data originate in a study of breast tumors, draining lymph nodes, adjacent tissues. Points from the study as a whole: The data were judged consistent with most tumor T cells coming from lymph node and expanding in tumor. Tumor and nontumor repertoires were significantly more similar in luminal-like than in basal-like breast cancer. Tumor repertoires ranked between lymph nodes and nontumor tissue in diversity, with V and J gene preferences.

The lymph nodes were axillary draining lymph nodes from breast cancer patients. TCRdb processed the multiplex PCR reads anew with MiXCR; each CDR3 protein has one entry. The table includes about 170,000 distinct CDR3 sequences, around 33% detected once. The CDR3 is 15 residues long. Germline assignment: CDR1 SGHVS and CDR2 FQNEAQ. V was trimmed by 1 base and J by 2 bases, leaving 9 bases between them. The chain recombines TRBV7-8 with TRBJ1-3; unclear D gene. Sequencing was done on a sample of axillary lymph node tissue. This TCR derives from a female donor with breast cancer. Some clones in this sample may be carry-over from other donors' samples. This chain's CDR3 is CASSLGTGAGNTIYF. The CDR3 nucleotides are TGTGCCAGCAGCTTAGGGACCGGAGCTGGAAACACCATATATTTT.